At least ten counts were recorded for the clone carrying this TCR beta chain. The target antigen is unknown. These data come from a study of human T cells and chemical hapten exposure. Study-level points and caveats: Patch test score rose with PT1 expanded TCRs, significant at 8, 16, 32, not 4.

Germline CDR1 MNHNS, CDR2 SASEGT. Trimming removed 4 bases from V and 6 bases from J, with 15 bases in between. The CDR3 has 15 residues. TCRdb re-derived calls from the RACE reads in MiXCR, one entry per CDR3 protein. The table lists more than 300,000 distinct CDR3 sequences, about 5% of them singletons, with over 7% in the top ten. Regarding time point: pre-sensitization, week 0. The sample's treatment: therapeutic diphenylcyclopropenone sensitization with weekly scalp DPC. The rearrangement uses TRBV6-1 and TRBJ2-2; unclear D gene. The starting material was whole blood, obtained in connection with sensitization to the hapten diphenylcyclopropenone (DPC). The origin of this receptor is a woman aged 18 to 35 with alopecia areata. Some clones in this sample may be carry-over from other donors' samples. For the CDR3, the DNA is TGTGCCAGCAGTGTTTCGGGCCGCCTATCCGGGGAGCTGTTTTTT. This codes for CASSVSGRLSGELFF.